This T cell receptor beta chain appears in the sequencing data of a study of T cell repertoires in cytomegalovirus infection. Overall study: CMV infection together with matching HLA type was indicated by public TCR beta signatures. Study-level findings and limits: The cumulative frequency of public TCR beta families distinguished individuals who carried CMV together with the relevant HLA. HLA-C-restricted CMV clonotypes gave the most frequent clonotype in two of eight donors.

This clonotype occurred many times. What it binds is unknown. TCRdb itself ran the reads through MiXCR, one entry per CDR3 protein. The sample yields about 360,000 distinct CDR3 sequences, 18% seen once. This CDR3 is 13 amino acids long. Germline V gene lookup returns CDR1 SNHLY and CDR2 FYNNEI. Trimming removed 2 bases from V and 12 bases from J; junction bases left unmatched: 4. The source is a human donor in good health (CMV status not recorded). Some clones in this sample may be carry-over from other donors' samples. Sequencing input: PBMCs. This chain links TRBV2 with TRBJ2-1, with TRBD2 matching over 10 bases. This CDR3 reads CASSELAGAGQFF. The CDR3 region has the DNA TGTGCCAGCAGTGAACTAGCGGGAGCAGGGCAGTTCTTC.